This T cell receptor beta chain was found in a study of T cells after yellow fever vaccination. On this clonotype itself: Its antigen is currently unknown.

Synthesis of TCR cDNA relied on 5'RACE template switching, which attached a universal primer site and UMIs. TCRdb recomputed calls from the 5' RACE reads with MiXCR, one row per CDR3 protein. Among about 350,000 distinct CDR3 sequences, around 8.1% were seen once, and the ten largest hold roughly 18%. The CDR3 spans 12 residues. The V gene lost 6 bases and the J gene lost 8 bases, with 16 bases spanning the gap. Per germline, CDR1 SQVTM and CDR2 ANQGSEA. General study results and limits: A faster peak, day 5 versus 15, was reached by the weaker secondary response. The booster saw the reappearance of most primary-vaccination clones (about 95% CD4, less than 90% CD8).

This chain connects TRBV29-1 to TRBJ1-2; possibly TRBD1 for D (5 bases). This clonotype was obtained from a man younger than 35 who received the YFV17D yellow fever vaccine. The specimen comprised PBMCs, sampled around 45 days after the first yellow fever vaccination. The CDR3 loop reads CSVSGTTGGYTF. CDR3 DNA sequence: TGCAGCGTATCCGGGACTACGGGAGGCTACACCTTC.